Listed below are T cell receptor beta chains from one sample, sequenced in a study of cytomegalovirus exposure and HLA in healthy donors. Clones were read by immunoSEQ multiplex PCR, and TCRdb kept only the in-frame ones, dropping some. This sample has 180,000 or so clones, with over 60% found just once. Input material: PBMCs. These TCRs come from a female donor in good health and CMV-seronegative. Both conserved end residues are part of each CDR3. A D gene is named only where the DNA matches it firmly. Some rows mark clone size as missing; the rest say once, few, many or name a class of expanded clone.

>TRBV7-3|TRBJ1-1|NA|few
CASSFSVNTEAFF
TGTGCCAGCAGCTTTTCGGTGAACACTGAAGCTTTCTTT
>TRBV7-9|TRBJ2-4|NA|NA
CGGVPEGKNIQYF
TGCGGAGGGGTTCCCGAGGGCAAAAACATTCAGTACTTC
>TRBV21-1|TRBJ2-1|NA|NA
CASSNAGTQENNEQFF
TGTGCCAGCAGCAACGCCGGGACTCAGGAGAACAATGAGCAGTTCTTC
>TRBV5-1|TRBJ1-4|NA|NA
CASSLAQQGEKLFF
TGCGCCAGCAGCTTGGCCCAACAGGGAGAAAAACTGTTTTTT
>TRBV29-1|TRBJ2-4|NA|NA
CSVEQAKNIQYF
TGCAGCGTTGAACAGGCCAAAAACATTCAGTACTTC
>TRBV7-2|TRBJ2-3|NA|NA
CATRAGVADTQYF
TGTGCCACCCGAGCGGGCGTTGCAGATACGCAGTATTTT
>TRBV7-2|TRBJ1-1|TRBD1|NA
CASSLATGRSTEAFF
TGTGCCAGCAGCTTAGCGACAGGGCGCTCCACTGAAGCTTTCTTT
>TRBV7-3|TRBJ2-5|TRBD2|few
CASSPTSGGALETQYF
TGTGCCAGCAGCCCCACTAGCGGGGGGGCTTTAGAGACCCAGTACTTC
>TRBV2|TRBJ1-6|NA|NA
CASSGQGSYNSPLHF
TGTGCCAGCAGTGGGCAGGGTTCCTATAATTCACCCCTCCACTTT
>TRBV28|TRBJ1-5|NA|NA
CASSLAIYSNQPQHF
TGTGCCAGCAGTTTAGCGATCTATAGCAATCAGCCCCAGCATTTT
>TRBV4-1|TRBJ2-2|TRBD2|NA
CASSQVAGRTGGNTGELFF
TGCGCCAGCAGCCAAGTCGCGGGGAGGACGGGGGGGAACACCGGGGAGCTGTTTTTT
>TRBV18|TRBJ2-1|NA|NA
CASSPQQRLGGNEQFF
TGTGCCAGCTCACCACAGCAGCGGCTAGGGGGCAATGAGCAGTTCTTC
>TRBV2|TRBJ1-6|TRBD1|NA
CASRRDSYNSPLHF
TGTGCCAGTCGCCGGGACAGCTATAATTCACCCCTCCACTTT
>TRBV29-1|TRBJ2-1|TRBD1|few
CSVRTGGKSGHPPNEQFF
TGCAGCGTAAGGACAGGGGGGAAGTCGGGACACCCACCCAATGAGCAGTTCTTC
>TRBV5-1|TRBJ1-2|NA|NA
CASRMDSRDYYGYTF
TGCGCCAGCCGGATGGACAGTCGGGATTACTATGGCTACACCTTC
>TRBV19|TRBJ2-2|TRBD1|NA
CASIRTGITGELFF
TGTGCCAGTATTAGGACAGGAATCACCGGGGAGCTGTTTTTT
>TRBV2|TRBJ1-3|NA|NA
CASSEMALSGNTIYF
TGTGCCAGCAGTGAGATGGCTCTCTCTGGAAACACCATATATTTT
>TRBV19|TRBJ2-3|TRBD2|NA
CASSLGGGAADTQYF
TGTGCCAGTAGTCTGGGCGGGGGGGCCGCAGATACGCAGTATTTT
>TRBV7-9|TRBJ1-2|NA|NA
CASSPLKGGLTGYTF
TGTGCCAGCAGCCCCTTGAAAGGCGGATTGACTGGCTACACCTTC
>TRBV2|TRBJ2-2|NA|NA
CASSGSVTGELFF
TGTGCCAGCAGTGGATCAGTCACCGGGGAGCTGTTTTTT
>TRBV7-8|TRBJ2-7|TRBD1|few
CASSPRSGQGVDEQYF
TGTGCCAGCAGCCCAAGGTCGGGACAGGGGGTAGACGAGCAGTACTTC
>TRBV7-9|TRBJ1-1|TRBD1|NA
CASSSPGTVSSEAFF
TGTGCCAGCAGCTCACCTGGGACAGTCTCGAGTGAAGCTTTCTTT
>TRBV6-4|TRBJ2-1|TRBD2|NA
CASIVSGRALEQFF
TGTGCCAGCATCGTAAGCGGGAGGGCGCTTGAGCAGTTCTTC
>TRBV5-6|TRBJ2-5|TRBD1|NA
CASSFGQGRETQYF
TGTGCCAGCAGCTTTGGACAGGGCAGGGAGACCCAGTACTTC
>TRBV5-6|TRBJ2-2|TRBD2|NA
CASSLTSGRVAGELFF
TGTGCCAGCAGCTTGACTAGCGGGAGGGTGGCCGGGGAGCTGTTTTTT
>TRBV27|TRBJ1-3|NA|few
CASRAGPPLGNTIYF
TGTGCCAGCAGGGCGGGGCCTCCCCTTGGAAACACCATATATTTT
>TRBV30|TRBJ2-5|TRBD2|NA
CAWTLSGVAGQETQYF
TGTGCCTGGACCCTCTCGGGGGTAGCGGGCCAAGAGACCCAGTACTTC
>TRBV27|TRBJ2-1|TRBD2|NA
CASSLVGGIYNEQFF
TGTGCCAGCAGTTTAGTGGGGGGGATCTACAATGAGCAGTTCTTC
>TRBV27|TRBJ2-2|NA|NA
CASISFRGAGELFF
TGTGCCAGCATTTCTTTTAGGGGCGCCGGGGAGCTGTTTTTT
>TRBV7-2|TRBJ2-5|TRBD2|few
CASSFGGGKETQYF
TGTGCCAGCAGCTTTGGCGGGGGGAAAGAGACCCAGTACTTC
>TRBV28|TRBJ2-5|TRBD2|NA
CASREGQEAQYF
TGTGCCAGCCGGGAGGGCCAAGAGGCCCAGTACTTC
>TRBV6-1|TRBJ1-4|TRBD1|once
CASSEAGTVVGRKLFF
TGTGCCAGCAGTGAAGCGGGGACAGTCGTTGGTCGAAAACTGTTTTTT
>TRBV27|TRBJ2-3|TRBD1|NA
CASSSPDRAGASSTDTQYF
TGTGCCAGCAGTTCGCCGGACAGGGCAGGGGCCTCTAGCACAGATACGCAGTATTTT
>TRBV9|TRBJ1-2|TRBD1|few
CASNRDSADYGYTF
TGTGCCAGCAACAGGGACAGTGCCGACTATGGCTACACCTTC
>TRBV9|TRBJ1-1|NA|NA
CASSPNPDSNTEAFF
TGTGCCAGCAGCCCCAATCCGGACAGTAACACTGAAGCTTTCTTT
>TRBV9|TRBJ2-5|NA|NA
CASSPETDSGQTQYF
TGTGCCAGCAGCCCGGAAACGGACAGTGGGCAGACCCAGTACTTC
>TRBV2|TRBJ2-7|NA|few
CASSARALFHEQYF
TGTGCCAGCAGTGCGAGAGCCCTATTCCACGAGCAGTACTTC
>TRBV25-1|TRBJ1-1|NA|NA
CASSPDKEAFF
TGTGCCAGCAGTCCCGACAAGGAAGCTTTCTTT
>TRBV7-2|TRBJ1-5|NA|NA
CASSLGQAQPQHF
TGTGCCAGCAGCCTGGGACAAGCTCAGCCCCAGCATTTT
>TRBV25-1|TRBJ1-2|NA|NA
CASSVARGYGYTF
TGTGCCAGCAGTGTTGCAAGGGGCTATGGCTACACCTTC
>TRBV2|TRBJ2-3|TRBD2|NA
CASSEFLGLAGGQDTQYF
TGTGCCAGCAGTGAGTTCCTGGGACTAGCGGGAGGCCAGGATACGCAGTATTTT
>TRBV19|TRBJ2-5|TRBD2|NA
CASRLAGSETQYF
TGTGCCAGTAGACTAGCGGGGTCGGAGACCCAGTACTTC
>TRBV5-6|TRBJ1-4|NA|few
CASSLGGRPTNEKLFF
TGTGCCAGCAGCTTGGGTGGGAGGCCCACTAATGAAAAACTGTTTTTT
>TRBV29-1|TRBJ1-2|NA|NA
CSVPIASEANLYGYTF
TGCAGCGTCCCCATAGCTTCAGAGGCCAACCTCTATGGCTACACCTTC
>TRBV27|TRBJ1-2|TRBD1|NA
CASKGTAYYGYTF
TGTGCCAGCAAGGGGACAGCCTACTATGGCTACACCTTC
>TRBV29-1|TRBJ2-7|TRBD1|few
CSVLGQESYEQYF
TGCAGCGTGCTGGGACAGGAAAGCTACGAGCAGTACTTC
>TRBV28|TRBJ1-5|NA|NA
CASGLFDRSNQPQHF
TGTGCCAGCGGGCTCTTCGACAGGAGCAATCAGCCCCAGCATTTT
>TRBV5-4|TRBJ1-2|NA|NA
CASSSFGQGTDTF
NA
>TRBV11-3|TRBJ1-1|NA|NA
CASSPHSGEFTEAFF
TGTGCCAGCAGCCCCCATTCAGGGGAGTTCACTGAAGCTTTCTTT
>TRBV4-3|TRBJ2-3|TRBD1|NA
CASSPRQGARTDTQYF
TGCGCCAGCAGCCCCCGACAGGGGGCGAGGACAGATACGCAGTATTTT
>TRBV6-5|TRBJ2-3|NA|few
CASSLRRQGTDTQYF
TGTGCCAGCAGCCTCCGGCGCCAGGGAACAGATACGCAGTATTTT
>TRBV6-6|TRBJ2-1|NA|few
CASSSPKGGEQFF
TGTGCCAGCAGTTCCCCCAAGGGGGGGGAGCAGTTCTTC
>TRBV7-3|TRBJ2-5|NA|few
CASSLSSGQETQYF
TGTGCCAGCAGCTTGTCAAGCGGCCAAGAGACCCAGTACTTC